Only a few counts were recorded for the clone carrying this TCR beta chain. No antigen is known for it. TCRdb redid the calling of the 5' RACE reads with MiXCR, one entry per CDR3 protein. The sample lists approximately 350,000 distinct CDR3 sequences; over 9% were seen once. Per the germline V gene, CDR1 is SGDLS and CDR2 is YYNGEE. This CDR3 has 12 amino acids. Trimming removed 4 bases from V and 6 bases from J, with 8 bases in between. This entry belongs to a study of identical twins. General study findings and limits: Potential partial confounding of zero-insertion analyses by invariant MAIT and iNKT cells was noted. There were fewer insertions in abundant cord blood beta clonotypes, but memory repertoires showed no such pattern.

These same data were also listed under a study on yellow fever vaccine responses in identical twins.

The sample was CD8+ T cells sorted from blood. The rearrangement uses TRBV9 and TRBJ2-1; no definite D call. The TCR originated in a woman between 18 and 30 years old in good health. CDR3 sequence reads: CASSIPSNEQFF. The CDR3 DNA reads TGTGCCAGCAGCATACCTAGCAATGAGCAGTTCTTC. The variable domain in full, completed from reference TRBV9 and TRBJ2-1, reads DSGVTQTPKHLITATGQRVTLRCSPRSGDLSVYWYQQSLDQGLQFLIQYYNGEERAKGNILERFSAQQFPDLHSELNLSSLELGDSALYFCASSIPSNEQFFGPGTRLTVL.